This T cell receptor (beta chain) was identified during a study of cytomegalovirus exposure and HLA in healthy donors. Points from the study as a whole: Previous analysis showed most TCR beta V segments were productive about 87% or about 30% of the time. Reports described diagnosis of cytomegalovirus status by the classifier as highly specific and sensitive.

The germline CDR1 and CDR2 sequences are LGHNA and YNFKEQ. The length of the CDR3 is 13 residues. With 4 bases clipped from V and 5 bases from J, the junction kept 4 bases outside the gene matches. This clone is a singleton in its sample. Antigen specificity is unknown. Both 60 Vbeta primers and 13 Jbeta primers went into the PCR. Measured with immunoSEQ multiplex PCR; TCRdb has only the in-frame clones, and not every one. The data hold about 140,000 clones, with approximately 80% observed a single time. This clonotype originated in a man aged 35 to 55 in good health and CMV-seronegative. What was sequenced was PBMCs. The rearrangement links TRBV4-2 to TRBJ2-7; 8 bases are a match to TRBD2. Written as DNA, the CDR3 is TGTGCCAGCAGCCTACCAGCGGGAGACGAGCAGTACTTC. This gives the protein CASSLPAGDEQYF.